The clone carrying this T cell receptor (beta chain) has a handful of counts. The target antigen is unknown. The sample comes from a study of OX40 agonist ivuxolimab in advanced cancers. CDR1 and CDR2 from the germline V gene are SEHNR and FQNEAQ (reference sequence). This CDR3 contains 14 residues. Trimming removed 5 bases at V and 11 bases at J, with 16 bases between. Whole-study results and caveats: Some of the nonresponding patients also showed low levels of normalized T-cell clonal expansion. Partial responders receiving 0.1-3.0 mg/kg showed among the lowest clonal expansion.

Clones were sequenced by immunoSEQ multiplex PCR, and TCRdb holds only the in-frame ones, with some missing. Among tens of thousands of clones listed, about 86% were seen once. Sequencing was performed on CD4+ or CD8+ T cells sorted from blood, taken in a trial of the OX40 agonist ivuxolimab. This chain connects TRBV7-9 to TRBJ1-6, with no clear D. The origin of this receptor is an adult with an advanced solid tumor such as melanoma, head and neck, liver or kidney cancer. The CDR3 nucleotides are TGTGCCAGCAGCCTAGAGCCCCCGGGAACACCCCTCCACTTT. Translating gives CASSLEPPGTPLHF.